Each of the 18 T cell receptor beta chains below was sequenced from the same sample in a study of T-cell reconstitution after alpha-beta-depleted transplantation in children. It was with unique molecular identifiers that the TCRbeta library was prepared. TCRdb called the PCR reads again in MiXCR, with one record for every CDR3 protein. The sample has 600,000 to 800,000 distinct CDR3 sequences; over 10% are singletons. The specimen comprised PBMCs, sampled before TCRalphabeta/CD19-depleted stem cell transplant. These TCRs come from a girl aged 2-10 years with congenital amegakaryocytic thrombocytopenia, due to receive a stem cell transplant.

Notes on this clonotype: This may be a read error: a much more frequent sequence differs by one nucleotide. This rearrangement joins TRBV12-3 or TRBV12-4 to TRBJ2-1; TRBD2 aligns across 10 bases. V trimming: 7 bases; J trimming: 7 bases; junction bases outside the gene matches: 13. The CDR3 contains 16 residues. CDR3 sequence (DNA): TGTGCCAGCACCCACGAGCTAGCGGGAGCAGTAAATGAGCAGTTCTTC. It is translated as CASTHELAGAVNEQFF.

Only a few counts were recorded for this clonotype. The CDR3: CASSLTLYYEQYF. Written as DNA, the CDR3 is TGTGCCAGCAGCCTTACACTGTATTACGAGCAGTACTTC. The chain recombines TRBV28 with TRBJ2-7; D unresolved. From germline, CDR1 is MDHEN and CDR2 SYDVKM. The CDR3 covers 13 residues. Trimming pared 6 bases from V and 4 bases from J, leaving 13 bases between.

This clonotype was seen a few times. The chain combines TRBV12-3 or TRBV12-4 with TRBJ1-5; TRBD1 is a possible D gene (5 bases). This CDR3 comprises 15 residues. Trimming shortened V by 7 bases and J by 0 bases, and 13 bases separated the two germline ends. The DNA of the CDR3 is TGTGCCAGCACTGGGGCTCTTTATAGCAATCAGCCCCAGCATTTT. It specifies CASTGALYSNQPQHF.

In this sample, this clonotype turned up many times. The rearrangement joins TRBV5-1 to TRBJ2-1; TRBD1 is a possible D gene (6 bases). Deletions cut 5 bases from V and 3 bases from J, with 15 bases between. CDR3 length equals 15 residues. CDR1 and CDR2 from the germline V gene are SGHRS and YFSETQ. CDR3 coding DNA: TGCGCCAGCAGGCCCGGGACAACGAGCTACAATGAGCAGTTCTTC. Amino acid sequence: CASRPGTTSYNEQFF.

J is TRBJ2-1 and V is TRBV2, with unresolved D. Germline V gene data show CDR1 as SNHLY and CDR2 as FYNNEI. The V and J ends lost 7 bases and 3 bases respectively, with 4 bases between them. The CDR3 length is 11 residues. For the CDR3, the DNA is TGTGCCAGCACATACTACAATGAGCAGTTCTTC. Its protein is CASTYYNEQFF.

V and J are TRBV18 and TRBJ2-1; no clear D. V lost 6 bases to trimming and J lost 0 bases, with 12 bases between them. Germline V lookup: CDR1 KGHSH, CDR2 LQKENI. The CDR3 totals 15 residues. DNA of the CDR3: TGTGCCAGCTCCCCCGGACGGAGCTCCTACAATGAGCAGTTCTTC. Protein: CASSPGRSSYNEQFF.

This clonotype came up a few times. The rearrangement uses TRBV28 and TRBJ2-1; TRBD2 aligns across 10 bases. Germline V gene lookup returns CDR1 MDHEN and CDR2 SYDVKM. V lost 5 bases, J lost 8 bases, and 18 bases stayed unmatched. This CDR3 comprises 18 residues. CDR3 loop: CASSRVASGRLLVDEQFF. CDR3 DNA sequence: TGTGCCAGCAGTAGGGTGGCTAGCGGGAGACTTCTGGTAGATGAGCAGTTCTTC.

This chain uses TRBV10-2 with TRBJ2-7; TRBD2 matches 7 bases. Germline V gene lookup returns CDR1 WSHSY and CDR2 SAAADI. The CDR3 has 15 amino acids. After removal of 6 bases from V and 0 bases from J, the junction contained 8 bases not matched to a gene. CDR3 in DNA: TGCGCCAGCAGAAATCTAGCGGAGAGCTCCTACGAGCAGTACTTC. Residues: CASRNLAESSYEQYF.

This clonotype came up many times. V is TRBV7-2 and J is TRBJ2-3; D gene ambiguous. With 1 base removed from V and 4 bases from J, the gap between germline ends came to 9 bases. In germline, CDR1 is SGHTA, CDR2 FQGNSA. This CDR3 has 14 amino acids. The CDR3 DNA sequence: TGTGCCAGCAGCTTAGGGGTCTTTGCAGATACGCAGTATTTT. It codes for CASSLGVFADTQYF. The entire variable domain, with the rest obtained from reference TRBV7-2 and TRBJ2-3, is as follows: GAGVSQSPSNKVTEKGKDVELRCDPISGHTALYWYRQSLGQGLEFLIYFQGNSAPDKSGLPSDRFSAERTGGSVSTLTIQRTQQEDSAVYLCASSLGVFADTQYFGPGTRLTVL.

This clonotype was seen repeatedly, ten times or more. This chain connects TRBV20-1 to TRBJ2-7; 8 nucleotides align to TRBD1. V lost 7 bases, J lost 8 bases, and 16 bases stayed unmatched. CDR1 and CDR2 from the germline V gene are DFQATT and SNEGSKA (reference sequence). CDR3 size: 14 residues. The CDR3 region is CSVSERTGFLKQYF. For the CDR3, the DNA is TGCAGTGTCAGTGAGAGGACAGGGTTTCTCAAGCAGTACTTC.

The chain combines TRBV5-1 with TRBJ2-6; no clear D gene. The germline V gene has CDR1 SGHRS and CDR2 YFSETQ. V shed 3 bases and J shed 3 bases, with 10 bases lying between them. This CDR3 is 15 amino acids long. CDR3 sequence reads: CASSWSVGGANVLTF. The DNA for the CDR3 is TGCGCCAGCAGCTGGTCCGTTGGTGGGGCCAACGTCCTGACTTTC.

Comment on this clonotype: A much bigger clone sits one base away, suggesting this may be a read error. The chain couples TRBV3-1 to TRBJ2-5; D could derive from TRBD1 or TRBD2 (6 bases each). Germline CDR1 reads LGHDT; CDR2 reads YNNKEL (reference sequence). This CDR3 is built from 16 residues. The CDR3 region has the DNA TGTGCCAGCAGCCATCTCCGGGGGCATGTCATGGAGACCCCGTACTTC. Protein sequence: CASSHLRGHVMETPYF.

CDR3 sequence (DNA): TGTGCCAGCAGGAAGGGTAGTAGCACAGATACGCAGTATTTT. It codes for CASRKGSSTDTQYF. V usage is TRBV7-8 and J usage is TRBJ2-3; D unresolved. The ends were cut back, 6 bases at V and 0 bases at J, with 10 bases in the middle. CDR1 SGHVS and CDR2 FQNEAQ come from the germline V gene. The CDR3 sequence is 14 residues long.

This clonotype was counted at least ten times. The chain combines TRBV12-3 or TRBV12-4 with TRBJ2-5; tentatively, D is TRBD1 (6 bases). V lost 5 bases to trimming and J lost 3 bases, with 13 bases between them. CDR3 length: 14 amino acids. CDR3 region: CASSQPDREETQYF. The CDR3 DNA is TGTGCCAGCAGTCAACCGGACAGAGAAGAGACCCAGTACTTC.

This clonotype was recorded at least ten times. This rearrangement joins TRBV29-1 to TRBJ2-1; 13 bases agree with TRBD2. V shed 6 bases, J shed 8 bases, and the junction held 7 bases outside the gene matches. Germline V gene lookup returns CDR1 SQVTM and CDR2 ANQGSEA. This CDR3 has 14 residues. CDR3: CSVGLAGLNYEQFF. The DNA for the CDR3 is TGCAGCGTGGGACTAGCGGGGTTAAACTATGAGCAGTTCTTC.

Ten or more counts support this clonotype. The V call is TRBV7-2, the J call TRBJ2-7, with D tentatively TRBD2 (5 bases). Germline V gene lookup returns CDR1 SGHTA and CDR2 FQGNSA. This CDR3 region has 13 residues. The V gene lost 7 bases and the J gene lost 10 bases, with 20 bases spanning the gap. CDR3 nucleotides: TGTGCCAGCATCTTTCCCGGGGTTACACCCCAGTACTTC. Its protein is CASIFPGVTPQYF.

This clonotype has a count of ten or more. This rearrangement joins TRBV10-3 to TRBJ2-5; 8 bases match TRBD1. CDR1 is ENHRY and CDR2 is SYGVKD in the germline V gene. V lost 4 bases, J lost 3 bases, and 1 base stayed unmatched. The CDR3 is made up of 13 amino acids. The CDR3 is CAISGTGKETQYF. The DNA for the CDR3 is TGTGCCATCAGTGGGACAGGGAAAGAGACCCAGTACTTC.

This clonotype was seen more than once but under ten times. This sequence joins TRBV30 and TRBJ1-5; D is undetermined. CDR1 and CDR2 (germline): GTSNPN, SVGIG (reference sequence). The length of the CDR3 is 14 residues. With 4 bases removed from V and 0 bases from J, the gap between germline ends came to 10 bases. CDR3 sequence reads: CAWTGGNSNQPQHF. The CDR3 region has the DNA TGTGCCTGGACGGGCGGAAATAGCAATCAGCCCCAGCATTTT.